One and the same sample provided the 11 T cell receptor beta chains below, sequenced in a study of vaccination and CD4 T cells after COVID-19. Treatment denoted: roughly 10-day PBMC culture with coronavirus spike peptide pools or control peptides (ViraFEST assay). Their recognized antigens are unknown. The study sequenced cultured CD4+ T cell DNA using the Oncomine TCR Beta short-read assay. Each CDR3 protein gets one entry after TCRdb re-called the PCR reads with MiXCR. Found here are approximately 12,000 distinct CDR3 sequences, 60% of them singletons; the top ten hold over 20%. The sequencing input was CD4+ T cells from blood, cultured in vitro. The receptor set was obtained from a human donor who had recovered from COVID-19.

The rearrangement joins TRBV5-1 to TRBJ2-7; no clear D gene. Trimming took 4 bases from V and 0 from J, leaving 14 bases between them. This CDR3 comprises 15 residues. Germline values: CDR1 SGHRS, CDR2 YFSETQ. The CDR3 region is CASSRIGPSSYEQYF. The CDR3 nucleotides read TGCGCCAGCAGCAGGATCGGCCCTAGCTCCTACGAGCAGTACTTC.

This clonotype was counted between two and nine times. The V gene is TRBV7-8, the J gene TRBJ1-5; D ambiguous. In germline, CDR1 is SGHVS, CDR2 FQNEAQ. CDR3 size: 12 residues. V was shortened by 5 bases and J by 6 bases, with 8 bases between the two germline ends. The CDR3 DNA reads as TGTGCCAGCAGCATCGACGGTCAGCCCCAGCATTTT. Translating it yields CASSIDGQPQHF.

There are a few counts of this clonotype. The genes are TRBV6-5 and TRBJ1-3; D uncertain. The V end was cut by 2 bases, the J end by 2 bases, with 7 bases between. Germline V gene lookup returns CDR1 MNHEY and CDR2 SVGAGI. The CDR3 is 14 residues long. The CDR3 DNA reads as TGTGCCAGCAGTTACGGTGGTGCTGGAAACACCATATATTTT. It codes for CASSYGGAGNTIYF.

The rearrangement joins TRBV2 to TRBJ1-2; 10 bases map to TRBD1. The CDR3 extends over 15 amino acids. Germline V gives CDR1 SNHLY, CDR2 FYNNEI. V shed 8 bases, J shed 8 bases, and the junction held 14 bases outside the gene matches. CDR3 DNA sequence: TGTGCCAGCGCTCGACAGGGGGCGACTGAGGGCGGCTACACCTTC. It specifies CASARQGATEGGYTF.

The V and J genes are TRBV19 and TRBJ2-2; the match to TRBD2 covers 9 bases. The CDR3 consists of 16 residues. J was trimmed by 5 bases and V by 8 bases; bases with no gene match: 12. CDR1 LNHDA and CDR2 SQIVND come from the germline V gene (reference sequence). The CDR3 region is CASYDRSGRSTGELFF. DNA for the CDR3: TGTGCCAGTTACGATCGCAGCGGGAGGTCGACCGGGGAGCTGTTTTTT.

The chain links TRBV15 to TRBJ1-2, with 7 bases identical to TRBD1. The CDR3 contains 14 residues. V dropped 4 bases and J dropped 3; count of bases not matched to a gene: 5. Germline CDR1 is LNHNV and CDR2 is YYDKDF (reference sequence). CDR3 sequence: CATSNWDRHYGYTF. The CDR3 region has the DNA TGTGCCACCAGCAACTGGGACAGACACTATGGCTACACCTTC.

The rearrangement uses TRBV19 and TRBJ1-2; 7 bases line up with TRBD1. V lost 7 bases to trimming and J lost 4 bases; unmatched junction nucleotides: 3. Germline V lookup: CDR1 LNHDA, CDR2 SQIVND (reference sequence). The CDR3 has 12 amino acids. The CDR3, as DNA: TGTGCCAGTAATTCAGGGGGCTATGGCTACACCTTC. As protein: CASNSGGYGYTF.

This clonotype was observed a few times. CDR3 in DNA: TGTGCCAGCAGGAGAGCCCGGGGCCCTGGAAACACCATATATTTT. Residues: CASRRARGPGNTIYF. The chain links TRBV6-1 to TRBJ1-3; D is possibly TRBD1 (5 bases). This CDR3 has 15 residues. V was pared by 6 bases and J by 2 bases, with 14 bases between. The germline V gene has CDR1 MNHNS and CDR2 SASEGT.

This chain joins TRBV27 and TRBJ2-7; a possible D gene is TRBD1 (5 bases). The germline CDR1 and CDR2 sequences are MNHEY and SMNVEV (reference sequence). The CDR3 contains 15 residues. V was clipped by 2 bases and J by 2 bases, with 13 bases between them. The CDR3 bases are TGTGCCAGCAGTTTAGCAGGAAGGACAACCTACGAGCAGTACTTC. Translating gives CASSLAGRTTYEQYF.

By its share, this clonotype is medium-sized. This sequence joins TRBV6-1 and TRBJ2-7; D call uncertain. The CDR3 covers 16 residues. CDR1 MNHNS and CDR2 SASEGT come from the germline V gene. The germline V and J ends were trimmed by 1 base and 3 bases, with 16 bases remaining between them. This CDR3 reads CASSEGMGQSYYEQYF. CDR3 DNA: TGTGCCAGCAGTGAAGGGATGGGCCAGTCTTACTACGAGCAGTACTTC.

This rearrangement joins TRBV11-2 to TRBJ1-6, with D hard to call. The germline gives CDR1 SGHAT, CDR2 FQNNGV. The CDR3 extends over 14 amino acids. The V and J ends lost 3 bases and 7 bases respectively, with 10 bases between them. CDR3 bases: TGTGCCAGCAGCTTCGACCGAGCAAATTCACCCCTCCACTTT. It codes for CASSFDRANSPLHF.